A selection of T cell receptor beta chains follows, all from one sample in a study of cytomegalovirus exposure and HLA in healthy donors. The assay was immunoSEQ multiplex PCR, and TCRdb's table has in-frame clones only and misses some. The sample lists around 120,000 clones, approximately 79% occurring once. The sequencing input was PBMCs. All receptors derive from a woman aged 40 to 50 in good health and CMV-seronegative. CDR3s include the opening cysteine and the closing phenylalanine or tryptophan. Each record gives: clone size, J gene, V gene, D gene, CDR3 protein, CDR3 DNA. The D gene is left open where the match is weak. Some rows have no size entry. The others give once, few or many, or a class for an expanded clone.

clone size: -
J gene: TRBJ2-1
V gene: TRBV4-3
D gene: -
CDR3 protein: CASSQGLRSYNEQFF
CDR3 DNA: TGCGCCAGCAGCCAAGGACTTCGGAGCTACAATGAGCAGTTCTTC

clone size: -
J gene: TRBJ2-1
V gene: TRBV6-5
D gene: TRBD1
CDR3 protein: CASSRQGIYNEQFF
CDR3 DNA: TGTGCCAGCAGTCGACAGGGAATATACAATGAGCAGTTCTTC

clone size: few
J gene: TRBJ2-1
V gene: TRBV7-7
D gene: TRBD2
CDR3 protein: CASSLLAGGRGEQFF
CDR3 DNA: TGTGCCAGCAGCTTACTAGCGGGGGGGCGGGGTGAGCAGTTCTTC

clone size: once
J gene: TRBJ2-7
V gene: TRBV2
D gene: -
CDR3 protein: CARGGLLGYEQYF
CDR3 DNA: TGTGCCAGGGGGGGGCTACTTGGCTACGAGCAGTACTTC

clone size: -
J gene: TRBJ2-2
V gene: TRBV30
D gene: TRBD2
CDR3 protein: CACTGLAGELFF
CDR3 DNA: TGTGCCTGCACTGGACTAGCCGGGGAGCTGTTTTTT

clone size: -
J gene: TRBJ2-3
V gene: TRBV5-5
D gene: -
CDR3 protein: CASSLGGGSTDTQYF
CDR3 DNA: TGTGCCAGCAGCTTGGGAGGGGGTAGCACAGATACGCAGTATTTT

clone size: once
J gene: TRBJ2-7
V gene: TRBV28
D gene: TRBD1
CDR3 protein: CASRRDRTGEQYF
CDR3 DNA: TGTGCCAGCAGACGGGACAGGACGGGCGAGCAGTACTTC

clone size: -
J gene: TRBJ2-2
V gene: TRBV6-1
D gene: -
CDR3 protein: CASSGLGVDKNTGELFF
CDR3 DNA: TGTGCCAGCAGTGGCTTAGGCGTCGACAAGAACACCGGGGAGCTGTTTTTT

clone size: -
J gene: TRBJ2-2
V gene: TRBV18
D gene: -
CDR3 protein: CASPSVGNTGELFF
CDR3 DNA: TGTGCCAGCCCGAGCGTGGGGAACACCGGGGAGCTGTTTTTT

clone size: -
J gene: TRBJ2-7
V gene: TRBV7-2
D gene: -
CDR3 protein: CASSLVPRKTTYEQYF
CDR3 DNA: TGTGCCAGCAGCTTGGTTCCCAGGAAGACAACCTACGAGCAGTACTTC

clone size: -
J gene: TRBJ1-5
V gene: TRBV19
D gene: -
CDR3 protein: CASRGWGPGQPQHF
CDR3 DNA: TGTGCCAGTAGGGGCTGGGGGCCCGGGCAGCCCCAGCATTTT

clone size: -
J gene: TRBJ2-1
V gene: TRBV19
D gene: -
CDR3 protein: CASRSVRSLSSYNEQFF
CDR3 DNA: TGTGCCAGTAGAAGTGTCAGGTCTCTTAGCTCCTACAATGAGCAGTTCTTC

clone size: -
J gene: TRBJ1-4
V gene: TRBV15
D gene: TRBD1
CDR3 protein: CATSRVRGITNEKLFF
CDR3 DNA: TGTGCCACCAGCAGAGTCAGGGGGATAACTAATGAAAAACTGTTTTTT

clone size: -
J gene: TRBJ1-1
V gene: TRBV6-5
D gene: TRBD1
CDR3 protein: CASSPTQGAGTEAFF
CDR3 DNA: TGTGCCAGCAGTCCCACTCAGGGGGCCGGCACTGAAGCTTTCTTT

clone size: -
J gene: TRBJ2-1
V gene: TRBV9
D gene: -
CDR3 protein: CASRGGAFNEQFF
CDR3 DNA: TGTGCCAGCAGGGGGGGGGCCTTTAATGAGCAGTTCTTC

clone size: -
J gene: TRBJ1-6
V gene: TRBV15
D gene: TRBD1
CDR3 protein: CATSARQGANSPLHF
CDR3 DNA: TGTGCCACCAGCGCGCGACAGGGCGCGAATTCACCCCTCCACTTT

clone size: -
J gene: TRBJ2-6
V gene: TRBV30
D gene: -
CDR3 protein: CAWSVHRVMYASGANVLTF
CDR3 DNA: TGTGCCTGGAGTGTACATCGGGTTATGTACGCCTCTGGGGCCAACGTCCTGACTTTC

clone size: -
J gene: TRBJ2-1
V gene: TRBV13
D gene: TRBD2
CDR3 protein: CASSLDTRGDLLSAYNEQFF
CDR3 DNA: TGTGCCAGCAGCCTAGACACTCGGGGGGACCTACTTTCGGCCTACAATGAGCAGTTCTTC

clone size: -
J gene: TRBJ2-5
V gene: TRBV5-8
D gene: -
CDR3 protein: CASSFSIEETQYF
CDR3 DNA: TGTGCCAGCAGCTTTTCTATTGAAGAGACCCAGTACTTC

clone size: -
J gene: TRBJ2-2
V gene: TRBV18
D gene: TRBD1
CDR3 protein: CASFRGQGETGELFF
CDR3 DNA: TGTGCCAGCTTTCGCGGACAGGGGGAGACCGGGGAGCTGTTTTTT

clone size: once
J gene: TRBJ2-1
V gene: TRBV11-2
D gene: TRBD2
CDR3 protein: CASSFPTSGSYNEQFF
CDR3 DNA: TGTGCCAGCAGTTTCCCGACTAGCGGGTCCTACAATGAGCAGTTCTTC

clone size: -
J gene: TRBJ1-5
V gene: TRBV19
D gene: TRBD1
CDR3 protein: CASIPGQRSNQPQHF
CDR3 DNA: TGTGCCAGTATACCGGGACAGAGAAGCAATCAGCCCCAGCATTTT